The clone carrying this T cell receptor (beta chain) was detected ten times or more. This sample is part of a study of regulatory T cells in long-lasting Graves disease. This CDR3 is 13 amino acids long. CDR1 and CDR2 (germline): SNHLY, FYNNEI. Trimming pared 5 bases from V and 1 base from J, leaving 5 bases between. Stated time point: persistent/refractory GD, antithyroid drugs over 5 years with positive TRAb. PBMC-extracted RNA yielded the TCR library. Arm-PCR of CDR3 regions and iRepertoire HTBI primers were used to build TCR beta libraries. MiXCR, applied by TCRdb to the multiplex PCR reads, yields one record per CDR3 protein. The sample has around 300,000 distinct CDR3 sequences, more than 20% seen once; the top ten hold more than 50%.

The J gene is TRBJ2-2, the V gene TRBV2; D is unresolved. Sequenced here: peripheral blood mononuclear cells (PBMCs), sampled when the disease was refractory, from a patient treated with antithyroid drugs. This sequence was found in a female donor with Graves disease. CDR3 in amino acids: CASSLLNTGELFF. The CDR3 coding sequence is TGTGCCAGCAGTCTTTTGAACACCGGGGAGCTGTTTTTT.